This TCR beta chain was obtained from a study of beta chain features in type 1 diabetes. Looking at the study overall: There were 107,917,701 sorted cells examined across all samples.

Sorting that relied on CD45RO/CCR7/CD25/CD127/CD95/CD27 yielded CD4+ naive, central memory, regulatory and stem cell-like memory cells. Germline-derived CDR1 and CDR2 are LNHDA and SQIVND (reference sequence). V lost 6 bases, J lost 4 bases, and 12 bases lay in between. This CDR3 spans 13 amino acids. The study's findings and limits: Sampled from patients, naive, central memory and Treg TCRB repertoires appeared more similar than those sampled from healthy donors. Highly expressing activated T cells could be over-counted with a cDNA template.

This clone was counted only a few times. What it binds is not known. Expressed TCRB transcripts were sequenced, since all the RNA that had been isolated was reverse transcribed. Libraries were prepared by immunoSEQ multiplex PCR; TCRdb keeps only in-frame clonotypes and omits some of them. The sample includes 300,000 to 400,000 clones, roughly an eighth of them seen just once. The receptor's source is a young man in good health. The sample taken for sequencing was naive CD4+ T cells from blood. The chain couples TRBV19 to TRBJ1-2, with D hard to call. This chain's CDR3 is CASRLDAGYGYTF. The DNA for the CDR3 is TGTGCCAGTAGGTTGGATGCGGGCTATGGCTACACCTTC.